The source of this TCR beta chain is a study of OX40 agonist ivuxolimab in advanced cancers. Study-wide context: Ivuxolimab was an agonistic, fully human IgG2 monoclonal antibody directed against OX40 (CD134), a costimulatory receptor. Prior anti-PD-1, anti-PD-L1 or anti-CTLA-4 therapy was permitted, and approximately 40% of dose-escalation patients had received checkpoint inhibitors. Of the roughly 51 dose-escalation patients, hepatocellular carcinoma was present in about 20, melanoma in approximately 15, renal cell carcinoma in 9 and head and neck cancer in 9. The paper covers the monotherapy dose-escalation part of the phase I ivuxolimab trial, which included N of about 50 patients. In the dose-escalation cohort, more than 75% of patients were male, and the mean age was roughly 60 years, with a range of about 23 to 85. Partial responses were achieved by three dose-escalation patients, of whom one had hepatocellular carcinoma and two had cutaneous melanoma. The purpose of peripheral TCRbeta sequencing was to test whether ivuxolimab changed TCR sequence diversity and led to clonal T-cell expansion. Intravenous ivuxolimab was administered to patients every 2 weeks at six dose levels: 0.01, 0.1, 0.3, 1.5, 3 and 10 mg/kg.

Broader findings and caveats from the paper: After ivuxolimab, more expanded clones were found on average in CD8+ T cells than in CD4+ T cells. Low levels of normalized T-cell clonal expansion were also shown by some nonresponding patients. Partial responders in the 0.1-3.0 mg/kg groups had among the lowest normalized peripheral clonal expansion, especially among CD8+ T cells. Antigen specificity was not determined for the clonally expanded peripheral T cells. At doses of 0.1 to 3.0 mg/kg, clonal expansion of both CD4+ and CD8+ T cells in blood was seen between baseline and week 6.

This clone was observed once. The specificity of this receptor is unknown. No base-level quality is on record; no much larger clone is a single base apart. Patients with autoimmune disease history or receiving systemic immunosuppression were excluded from the trial. In every dose cohort, peripheral blood was drawn for TCR sequencing at baseline, cycle 4 day 1, and cycle 7 day 1. The samples were drawn from a first-in-human, open-label, multicenter phase I dose-escalation trial of ivuxolimab. Adults with locally advanced or metastatic melanoma, renal cell carcinoma, hepatocellular carcinoma or head and neck squamous cell carcinoma were enrolled in the trial. Before TCR sequencing, CD4+ and CD8+ T cells were separately sorted from peripheral blood. To sequence the TCRbeta CDR3 region, genomic DNA was isolated from the sorted cells. The immunoSEQ Assay was used for sequencing of TCRbeta CDR3 regions. TCRdb stores this immuneACCESS table with in-frame sequences only. Part of the clones is absent; in the studies checked, under half of the shortfall reflects unresolved V genes, and no reason is known for the rest. The sample table contains more than 85,000 clones; only one count was recorded for just under 85% of them. Around 1.6% of the sample rests with the top ten.

V loses 6 bases at its end and J loses 4 bases; junction bases beyond the gene matches: 13. Measured from the cysteine to the phenylalanine, the CDR3 is 16 residues long. Only CDR3 DNA is held: 48 bases, read in frame from base 1. Taken from the germline V gene (reference sequence), the CDR1 and CDR2 loops are LNHDA and SQIVND. This TCR was sampled from an adult with an advanced solid tumor such as melanoma, head and neck, liver or kidney cancer. This sequence uses TRBV19 and TRBJ1-2; 8 middle bases align to TRBD1. The source was CD4+ or CD8+ T cells sorted from blood, collected in a trial of the OX40 agonist ivuxolimab. The bases read TGTGCCAGTAGGCCAGCAGGACAGGGAGTTTCCTATGGCTACACCTTC. It encodes CASRPAGQGVSYGYTF.